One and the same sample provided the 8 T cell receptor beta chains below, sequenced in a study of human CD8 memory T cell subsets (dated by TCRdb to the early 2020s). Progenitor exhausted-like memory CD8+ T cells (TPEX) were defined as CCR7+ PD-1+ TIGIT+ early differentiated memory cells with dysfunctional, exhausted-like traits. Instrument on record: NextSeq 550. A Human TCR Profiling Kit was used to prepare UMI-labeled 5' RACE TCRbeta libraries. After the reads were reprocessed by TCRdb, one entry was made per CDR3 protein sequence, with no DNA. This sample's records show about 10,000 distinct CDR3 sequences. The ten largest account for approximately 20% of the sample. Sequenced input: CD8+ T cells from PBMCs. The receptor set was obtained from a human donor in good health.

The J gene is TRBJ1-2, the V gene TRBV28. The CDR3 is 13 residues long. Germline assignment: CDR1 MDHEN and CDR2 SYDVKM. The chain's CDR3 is CATPDEGGNGYTF.

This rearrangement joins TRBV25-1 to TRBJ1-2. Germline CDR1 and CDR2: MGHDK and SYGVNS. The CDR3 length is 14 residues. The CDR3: CASSGSGNRYGYTF.

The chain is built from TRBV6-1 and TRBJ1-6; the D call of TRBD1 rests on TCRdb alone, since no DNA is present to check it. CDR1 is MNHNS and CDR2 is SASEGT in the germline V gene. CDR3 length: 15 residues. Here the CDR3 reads CASSVGQVFNSPLHF.

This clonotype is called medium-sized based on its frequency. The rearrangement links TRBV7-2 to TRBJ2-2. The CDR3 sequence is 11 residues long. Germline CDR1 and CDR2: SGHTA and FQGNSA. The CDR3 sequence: CASSEIGELFF.

CDR3 amino acids: CASTAGSTNTEAFF. The chain combines TRBV5-1 with TRBJ1-1. The CDR3 contains 14 residues. CDR1 is SGHRS, CDR2 YFSETQ, per germline.

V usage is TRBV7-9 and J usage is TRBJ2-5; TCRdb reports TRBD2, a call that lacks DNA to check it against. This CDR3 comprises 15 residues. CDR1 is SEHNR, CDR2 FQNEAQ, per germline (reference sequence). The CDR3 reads CASSAPGPAVETQYF.

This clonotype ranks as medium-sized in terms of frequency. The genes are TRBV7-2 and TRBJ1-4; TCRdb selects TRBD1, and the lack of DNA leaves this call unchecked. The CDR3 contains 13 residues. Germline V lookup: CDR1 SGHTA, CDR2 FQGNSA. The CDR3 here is CASSSWGGEKLFF. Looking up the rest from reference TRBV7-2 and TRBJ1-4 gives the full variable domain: GAGVSQSPSNKVTEKGKDVELRCDPISGHTALYWYRQSLGQGLEFLIYFQGNSAPDKSGLPSDRFSAERTGGSVSTLTIQRTQQEDSAVYLCASSSWGGEKLFFGSGTQLSVL.

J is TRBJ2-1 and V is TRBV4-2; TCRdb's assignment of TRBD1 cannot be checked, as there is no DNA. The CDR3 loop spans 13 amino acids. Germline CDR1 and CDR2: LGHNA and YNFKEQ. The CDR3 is CASSQVRGYEQFF.